This TCR beta chain originates from a study of blood T cell repertoires in COVID-19. Study overall: Nucleic acid was either cDNA or gDNA, and it came from T cells, B-cell-depleted T cells, or PBMCs.

Original methodology: Using reference gene primer amplification, nucleated cell counts were estimated. Repertoires were generated with immunoSEQ multiplex PCR, while TCRdb's copy carries only in-frame clones and drops some. Clone size and V and J calls were adopted from that table, with D and trimming inferred from the DNA. The sample holds over 150,000 clones, about 86% seen once. The germline gives CDR1 SGHDT, CDR2 YYEEEE. This CDR3 is built from 13 residues. Losses at the gene ends were 7 bases for V and 2 bases for J; bases not matched to a gene: 4. Sequencing input: peripheral blood. The sequence was obtained from a woman in her 70s who had recovered from COVID-19. The chain recombines TRBV5-6 with TRBJ1-2; 8 bases map to TRBD1. The CDR3 DNA reads as TGTGCCAGCTGGGACAGGACAAACTATGGCTACACCTTC. It is translated as CASWDRTNYGYTF.